This TCR beta chain was obtained from a study of blood T cell repertoires in COVID-19. Across the whole study: Italy, Spain and the United States were the sources of the convalescent and acute COVID-19 samples. In each case, the material was cDNA or gDNA derived from T cells, B-cell-depleted T cells, or PBMCs.

Here immunoSEQ multiplex PCR was the method, and the copy in TCRdb shows in-frame clones only, minus some. The sample carries some 290,000 clones, approximately 82% recorded once. CDR1 is SGHKS and CDR2 is YYEKEE in the germline V gene (reference sequence). Losses at the gene ends were 4 bases for V and 1 base for J; bases not matched to a gene: 6. The CDR3 runs to 15 residues. The source is a man aged 55 to 70 who had recovered from COVID-19. V is TRBV5-5 and J is TRBJ1-1; TRBD1 aligns across 8 bases. Sequenced input: peripheral blood. CDR3 DNA: TGTGCCAGCAGCGCCCTGACAGGGGAGAACACTGAAGCTTTCTTT. Its protein is CASSALTGENTEAFF.